The clone carrying this T cell receptor beta chain is a singleton in its sample. The protocol was immunoSEQ multiplex PCR, while the TCRdb copy is restricted to in-frame clones and leaves out a portion. The sample yields about 2 million clones, 85% to 95% seen once. V lost 3 bases to trimming and J lost 9 bases, with 20 bases between them. Germline values: CDR1 SGHAT, CDR2 FQNNGV. CDR3 size: 15 residues. This record belongs to a study of shared clonotypes between healthy human individuals. This chain connects TRBV11-2 to TRBJ2-5; D possibly matches TRBD1 or TRBD2 (5 bases each). Sequencing used naive CD4+ T cells sorted from blood. Subset noted: CD45RA+ positively selected. The clonotype comes from a man aged 18-30 years in good health. CDR3 in amino acids: CASSFTGTPGAAQYF. The CDR3 bases are TGTGCCAGCAGCTTCACCGGGACCCCCGGGGCGGCCCAGTACTTC.